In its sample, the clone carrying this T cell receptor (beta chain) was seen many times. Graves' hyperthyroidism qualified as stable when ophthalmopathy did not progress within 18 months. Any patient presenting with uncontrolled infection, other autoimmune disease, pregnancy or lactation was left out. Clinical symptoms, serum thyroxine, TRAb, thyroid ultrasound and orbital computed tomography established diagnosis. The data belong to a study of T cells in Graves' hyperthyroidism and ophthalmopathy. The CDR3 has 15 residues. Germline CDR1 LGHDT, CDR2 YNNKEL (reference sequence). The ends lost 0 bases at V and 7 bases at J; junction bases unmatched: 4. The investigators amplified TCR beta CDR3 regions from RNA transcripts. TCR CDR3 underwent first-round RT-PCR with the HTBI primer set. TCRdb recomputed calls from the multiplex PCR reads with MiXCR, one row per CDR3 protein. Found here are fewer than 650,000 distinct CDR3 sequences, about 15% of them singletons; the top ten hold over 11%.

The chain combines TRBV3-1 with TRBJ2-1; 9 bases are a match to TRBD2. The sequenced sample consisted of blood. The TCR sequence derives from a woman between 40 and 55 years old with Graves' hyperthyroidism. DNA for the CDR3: TGTGCCAGCAGCCAAGATTTAGCGGGAGTGAATGAGCAGTTCTTC. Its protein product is CASSQDLAGVNEQFF.